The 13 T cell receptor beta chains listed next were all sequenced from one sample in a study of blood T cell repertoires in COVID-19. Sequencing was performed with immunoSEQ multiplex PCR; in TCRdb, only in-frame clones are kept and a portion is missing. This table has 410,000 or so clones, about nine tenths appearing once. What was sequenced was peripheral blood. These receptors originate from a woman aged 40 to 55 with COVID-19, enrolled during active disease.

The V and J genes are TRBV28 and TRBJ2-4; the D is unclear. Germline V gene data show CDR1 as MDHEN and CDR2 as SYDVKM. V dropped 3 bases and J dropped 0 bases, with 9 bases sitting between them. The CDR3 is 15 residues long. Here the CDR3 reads CASSFVELAKNIQYF. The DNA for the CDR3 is TGTGCCAGCAGTTTTGTTGAACTAGCCAAAAACATTCAGTACTTC.

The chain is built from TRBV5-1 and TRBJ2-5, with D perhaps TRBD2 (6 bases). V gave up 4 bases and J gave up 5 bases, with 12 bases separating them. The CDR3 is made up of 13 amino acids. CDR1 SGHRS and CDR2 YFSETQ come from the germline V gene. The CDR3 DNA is TGCGCCAGCAGCAGGAGGGAAGGGGAGACCCAGTACTTC. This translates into CASSRREGETQYF.

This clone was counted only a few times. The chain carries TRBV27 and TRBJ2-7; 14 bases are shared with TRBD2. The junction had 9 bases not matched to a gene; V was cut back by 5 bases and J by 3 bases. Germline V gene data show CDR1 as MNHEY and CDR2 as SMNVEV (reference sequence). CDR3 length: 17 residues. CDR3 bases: TGTGCCAGCAGTCTGGGACTAGCGGGAGAGAACGTCTACGAGCAGTACTTC. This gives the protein CASSLGLAGENVYEQYF.

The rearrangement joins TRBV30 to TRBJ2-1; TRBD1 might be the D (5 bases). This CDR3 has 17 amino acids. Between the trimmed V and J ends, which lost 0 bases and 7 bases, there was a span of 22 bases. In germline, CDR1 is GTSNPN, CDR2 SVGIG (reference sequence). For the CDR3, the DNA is TGTGCCTGGAGTGTACCAGTGGGCAGGGTTGAAAGGAATGAGCAGTTCTTC. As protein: CAWSVPVGRVERNEQFF.

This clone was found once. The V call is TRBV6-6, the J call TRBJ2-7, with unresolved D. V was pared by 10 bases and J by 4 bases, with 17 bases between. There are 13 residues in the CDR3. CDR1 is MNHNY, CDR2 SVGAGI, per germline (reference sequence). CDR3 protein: CATLDVSDYEQYF. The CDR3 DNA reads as TGTGCCACCCTAGACGTCTCGGATTACGAGCAGTACTTC.

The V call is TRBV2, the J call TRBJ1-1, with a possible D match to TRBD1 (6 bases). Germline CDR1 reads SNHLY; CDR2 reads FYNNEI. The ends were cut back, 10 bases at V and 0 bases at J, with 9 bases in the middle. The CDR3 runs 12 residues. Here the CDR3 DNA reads TGTGCCATCCCAGGGGTGAACACTGAAGCTTTCTTT. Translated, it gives CAIPGVNTEAFF.

The CDR3 region has the DNA TGTGCCAGCAGCCGGGACGGACAGCACACTGAAGCTTTCTTT. It specifies CASSRDGQHTEAFF. The V gene is TRBV4-2, the J gene TRBJ1-1, with D tentatively TRBD1 (6 bases). The CDR3 contains 14 residues. V shed 4 bases and J shed 3 bases, with 12 bases lying between them. Germline CDR1 is LGHNA and CDR2 is YNFKEQ.

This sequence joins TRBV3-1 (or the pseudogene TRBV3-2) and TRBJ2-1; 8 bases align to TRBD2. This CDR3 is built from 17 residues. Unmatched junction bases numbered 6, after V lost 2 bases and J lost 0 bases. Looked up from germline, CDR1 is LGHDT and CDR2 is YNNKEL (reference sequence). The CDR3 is CASSQIRRGVSYNEQFF. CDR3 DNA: TGTGCCAGCAGCCAAATTCGGCGGGGGGTCTCCTACAATGAGCAGTTCTTC.

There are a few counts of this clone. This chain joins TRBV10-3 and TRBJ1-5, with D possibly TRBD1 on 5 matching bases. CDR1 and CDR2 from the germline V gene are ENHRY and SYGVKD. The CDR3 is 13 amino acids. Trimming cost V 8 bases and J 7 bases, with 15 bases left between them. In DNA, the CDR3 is TGTGCCATCCAACAGGAAAGAAGGCAGCCCCAGCATTTT. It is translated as CAIQQERRQPQHF.

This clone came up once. CDR3 DNA sequence: TGCGCCAGCAGCTTGGCGCCAACAGGGAAAGGGTATGGCTACACCTTC. Protein sequence: CASSLAPTGKGYGYTF. The V call is TRBV5-1, the J call TRBJ1-2; D might be TRBD1 (6 bases). Trimming left V 0 bases short and J 5 bases short, with 17 bases between. CDR1 is SGHRS, CDR2 YFSETQ, per germline. The CDR3 has 16 residues.

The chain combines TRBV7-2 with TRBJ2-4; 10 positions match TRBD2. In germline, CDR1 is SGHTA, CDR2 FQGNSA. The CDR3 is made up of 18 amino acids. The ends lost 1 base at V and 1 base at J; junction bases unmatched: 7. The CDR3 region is CASSLGWLAGEAKNIQYF. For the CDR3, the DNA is TGTGCCAGCAGCTTAGGATGGCTAGCGGGGGAGGCCAAAAACATTCAGTACTTC.

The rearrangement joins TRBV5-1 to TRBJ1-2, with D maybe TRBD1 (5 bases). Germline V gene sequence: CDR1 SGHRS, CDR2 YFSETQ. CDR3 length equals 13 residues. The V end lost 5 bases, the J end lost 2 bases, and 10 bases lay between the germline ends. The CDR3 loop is CASREDSNYGYTF. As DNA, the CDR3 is TGCGCCAGCAGGGAAGACAGCAACTATGGCTACACCTTC.

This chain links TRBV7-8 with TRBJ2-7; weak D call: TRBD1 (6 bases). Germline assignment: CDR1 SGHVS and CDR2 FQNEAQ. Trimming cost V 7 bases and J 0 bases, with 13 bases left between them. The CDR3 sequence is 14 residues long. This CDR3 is CASISGASSYEQYF. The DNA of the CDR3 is TGTGCCAGCATATCAGGGGCGTCCTCCTACGAGCAGTACTTC.